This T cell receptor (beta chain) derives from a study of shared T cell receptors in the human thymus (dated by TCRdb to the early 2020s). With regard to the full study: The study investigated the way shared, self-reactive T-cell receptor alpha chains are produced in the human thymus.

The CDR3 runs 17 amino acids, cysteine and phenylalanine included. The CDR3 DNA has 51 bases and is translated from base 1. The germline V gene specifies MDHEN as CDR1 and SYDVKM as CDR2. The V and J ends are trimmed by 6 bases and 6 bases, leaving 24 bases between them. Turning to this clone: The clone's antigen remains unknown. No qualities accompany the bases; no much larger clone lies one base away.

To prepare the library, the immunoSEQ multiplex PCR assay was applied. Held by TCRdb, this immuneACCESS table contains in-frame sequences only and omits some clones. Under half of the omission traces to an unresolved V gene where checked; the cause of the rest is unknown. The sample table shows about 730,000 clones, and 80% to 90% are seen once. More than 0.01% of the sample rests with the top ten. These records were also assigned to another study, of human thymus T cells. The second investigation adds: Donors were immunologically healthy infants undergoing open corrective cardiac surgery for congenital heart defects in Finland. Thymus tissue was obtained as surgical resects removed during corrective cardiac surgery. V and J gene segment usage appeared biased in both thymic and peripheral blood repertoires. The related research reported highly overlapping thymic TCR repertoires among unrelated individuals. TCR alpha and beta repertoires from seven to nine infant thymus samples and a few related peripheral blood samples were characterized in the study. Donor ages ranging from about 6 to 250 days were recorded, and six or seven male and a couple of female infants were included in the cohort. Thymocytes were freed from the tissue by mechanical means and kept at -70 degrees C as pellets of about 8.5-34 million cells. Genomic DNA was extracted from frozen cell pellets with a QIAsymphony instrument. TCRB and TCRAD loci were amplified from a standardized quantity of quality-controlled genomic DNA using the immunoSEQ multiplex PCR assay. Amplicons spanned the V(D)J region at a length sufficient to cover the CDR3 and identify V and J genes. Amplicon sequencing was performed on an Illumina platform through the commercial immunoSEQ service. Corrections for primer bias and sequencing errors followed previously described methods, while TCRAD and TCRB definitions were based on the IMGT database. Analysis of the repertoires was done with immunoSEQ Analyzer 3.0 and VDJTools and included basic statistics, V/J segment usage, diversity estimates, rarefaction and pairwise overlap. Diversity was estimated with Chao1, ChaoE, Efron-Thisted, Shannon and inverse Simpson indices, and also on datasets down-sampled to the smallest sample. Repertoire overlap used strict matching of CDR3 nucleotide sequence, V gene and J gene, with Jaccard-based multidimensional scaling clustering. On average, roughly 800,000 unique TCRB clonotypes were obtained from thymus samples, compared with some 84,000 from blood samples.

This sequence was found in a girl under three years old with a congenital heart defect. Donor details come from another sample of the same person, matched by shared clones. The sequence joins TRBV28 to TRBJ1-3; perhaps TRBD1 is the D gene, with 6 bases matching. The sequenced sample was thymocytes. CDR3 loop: CASSRRGALFLENTIYF. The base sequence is TGTGCCAGCAGCCGCCGGGGGGCGCTTTTTTTGGAAAACACCATATATTTT.